Each of the 4 T cell receptor beta chains below was sequenced from the same sample in a study of cytomegalovirus exposure and HLA in healthy donors. Amplification used 60 Vbeta primers and 13 Jbeta primers. Data came from immunoSEQ multiplex PCR; TCRdb stores just in-frame clones and leaves some out. The sample lists about 130,000 clones, roughly 78% occurring once. Sequencing was performed on PBMCs. These receptors were obtained from a young man in good health and CMV-seronegative.

V is TRBV29-1 and J is TRBJ1-5, with 9 bases identical to TRBD1. Germline V gene sequence: CDR1 SQVTM, CDR2 ANQGSEA. This CDR3 has 15 residues. CDR3 coding DNA: TGCAGTTTGTGGACAGGGGAGTATAGCAATCAGCCCCAGCATTTT. It is translated as CSLWTGEYSNQPQHF.

The genes are TRBV28 and TRBJ2-3; a possible D gene is TRBD1 (5 bases). Germline values: CDR1 MDHEN, CDR2 SYDVKM. The CDR3 runs to 13 residues. Trimming took off 4 bases at V and 2 bases at J, with 7 bases between the two ends. CDR3 protein: CASSWGSTDTQYF. In DNA, the CDR3 is TGTGCCAGCAGTTGGGGCTCCACAGATACGCAGTATTTT.

The chain links TRBV2 to TRBJ1-5, with D perhaps TRBD1 (5 bases). V lost 7 bases and J 0 bases, leaving 13 bases between the germline ends. CDR1 is SNHLY, CDR2 FYNNEI, per germline. The CDR3 length is 15 residues. CDR3 loop: CASMPAGVSNQPQHF. The CDR3 nucleotides are TGTGCCAGCATGCCCGCGGGGGTTAGCAATCAGCCCCAGCATTTT.

V usage is TRBV28 and J usage is TRBJ1-2, with unresolved D. CDR1 and CDR2 (germline): MDHEN, SYDVKM. The CDR3 extends over 14 amino acids. V lost 2 bases to trimming and J lost 3 bases, with 10 bases between them. CDR3 protein: CASSLRLGDYGYTF. In DNA form, the CDR3 reads TGTGCCAGCAGTTTAAGACTAGGTGACTATGGCTACACCTTC.